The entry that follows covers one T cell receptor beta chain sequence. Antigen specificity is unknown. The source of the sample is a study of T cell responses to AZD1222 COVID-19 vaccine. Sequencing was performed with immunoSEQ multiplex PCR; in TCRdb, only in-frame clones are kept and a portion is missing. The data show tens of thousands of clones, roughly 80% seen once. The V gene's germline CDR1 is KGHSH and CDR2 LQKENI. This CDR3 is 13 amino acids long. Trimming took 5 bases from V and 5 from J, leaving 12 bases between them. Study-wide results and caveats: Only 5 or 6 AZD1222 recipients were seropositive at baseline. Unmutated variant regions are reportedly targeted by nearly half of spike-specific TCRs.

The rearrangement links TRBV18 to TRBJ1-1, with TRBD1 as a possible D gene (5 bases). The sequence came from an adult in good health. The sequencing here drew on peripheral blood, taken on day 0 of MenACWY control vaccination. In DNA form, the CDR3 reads TGTGCCAGCTCATTTCAGGGTGGGACTGAAGCTTTCTTT. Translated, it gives CASSFQGGTEAFF. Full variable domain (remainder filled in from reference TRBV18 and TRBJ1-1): NAGVMQNPRHLVRRRGQEARLRCSPMKGHSHVYWYRQLPEEGLKFMVYLQKENIIDESGMPKERFSAEFPKEGPSILRIQQVVRGDSAAYFCASSFQGGTEAFFGQGTRLTVV.